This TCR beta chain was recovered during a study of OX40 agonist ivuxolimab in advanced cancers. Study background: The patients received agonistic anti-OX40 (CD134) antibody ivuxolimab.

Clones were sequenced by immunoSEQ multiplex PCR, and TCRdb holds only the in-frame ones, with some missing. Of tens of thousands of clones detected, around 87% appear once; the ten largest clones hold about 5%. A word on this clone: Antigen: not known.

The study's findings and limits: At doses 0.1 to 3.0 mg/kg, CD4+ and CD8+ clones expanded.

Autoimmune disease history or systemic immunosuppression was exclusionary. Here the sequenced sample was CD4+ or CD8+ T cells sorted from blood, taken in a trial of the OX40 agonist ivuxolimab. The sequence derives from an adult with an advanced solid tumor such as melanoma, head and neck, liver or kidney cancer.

The CDR3 sequence: CASSRPPSAAQNTGELFF. CDR3 bases: TGTGCCAGTAGCCGACCTCCTTCTGCGGCGCAGAACACCGGGGAGCTGTTTTTT. The chain has TRBV19 and TRBJ2-2; no clear D. The CDR3 has 18 residues. V lost 6 bases and J lost 1, with 21 bases in between. CDR1 LNHDA and CDR2 SQIVND come from the germline V gene (reference sequence).